The 23 T cell receptor beta chains in this list originate from one sample, sequenced in a study of brain T cells in children with intractable seizures. Only in-frame clones appear in the TCRdb table, and some are missing; sequencing was by immunoSEQ multiplex PCR. The table lists tens of thousands of clones, approximately 94% of them singletons. The sequenced sample was peripheral blood, obtained at surgery. The source of these receptors is a boy younger than two with tuberous sclerosis and intractable seizures.

V gene TRBV10-1 combines with J gene TRBJ1-2; unclear D gene. From germline, CDR1 is WNHNN and CDR2 SYGVQD (reference sequence). The germline V and J ends were trimmed by 8 bases and 3 bases, with 13 bases remaining between them. The CDR3 has 13 amino acids. Written as DNA, the CDR3 is TGCGCCAGCCTTATAGGGAAGGACTATGGCTACACCTTC. Protein product: CASLIGKDYGYTF.

The chain links TRBV25-1 to TRBJ2-3; D is perhaps TRBD1 (6 bases). The CDR3 is 14 residues long. V gave up 4 bases and J gave up 4 bases, with 12 bases separating them. Germline-derived CDR1 and CDR2 are MGHDK and SYGVNS. CDR3 residues: CASSAQGGSDTQYF. For the CDR3, the DNA is TGTGCCAGCAGTGCACAGGGTGGGTCAGATACGCAGTATTTT.

This clone was counted once. The chain employs TRBV2 and TRBJ1-2; TRBD1 agrees at 9 bases. V shed 6 bases and J 5 bases; nucleotides not matched to a gene: 7. Germline V gene lookup returns CDR1 SNHLY and CDR2 FYNNEI. The CDR3 totals 14 residues. CDR3 sequence (DNA): TGTGCCAGCAGCCCGGGACAGGGTATTTATGGCTACACCTTC. This gives the protein CASSPGQGIYGYTF.

V and J are TRBV11-3 and TRBJ2-1; TRBD2 aligns across 13 bases. V dropped 7 bases and J dropped 5; count of bases not matched to a gene: 5. This CDR3 is built from 15 residues. Germline loops: CDR1 SGHNT, CDR2 YENEEA. The CDR3 sequence is CASKGLAGAHNEQFF. CDR3 bases: TGTGCCAGCAAAGGACTAGCGGGAGCACACAATGAGCAGTTCTTC.

The CDR3 sequence: CASSHALDCPEAFF. The CDR3, as DNA: TGTGCCAGCAGCCACGCCCTCGACTGCCCTGAAGCTTTCTTT. The rearrangement links TRBV3-1 (or the pseudogene TRBV3-2) to TRBJ1-1; D is undetermined. The V gene lost 3 bases and the J gene lost 6 bases, with 14 bases spanning the gap. Germline V gives CDR1 LGHDT, CDR2 YNNKEL (reference sequence). This CDR3 spans 14 amino acids.

V and J are TRBV5-6 and TRBJ2-1, with 9 positions matching TRBD1. The ends lost 0 bases at V and 4 bases at J; junction bases unmatched: 5. The germline gives CDR1 SGHDT, CDR2 YYEEEE. The CDR3 is 16 amino acids. CDR3 protein: CASSLGTGVLYNEQFF. DNA of the CDR3: TGTGCCAGCAGCTTGGGGACAGGGGTCCTTTACAATGAGCAGTTCTTC.

The chain has TRBV11-2 and TRBJ1-1; D uncertain. The CDR3 has 12 residues. Germline CDR1 is SGHAT and CDR2 is FQNNGV. V lost 5 bases and J 0 bases, leaving 4 bases between the germline ends. The CDR3: CASSRMNTEAFF. CDR3 bases: TGTGCCAGCAGCCGAATGAACACTGAAGCTTTCTTT.

This sequence joins TRBV5-6 and TRBJ2-7; D is unclear. The V gene's germline CDR1 is SGHDT and CDR2 YYEEEE. This CDR3 has 12 residues. Trimming stripped 5 bases from V and 3 bases from J, with 9 bases between. The DNA of the CDR3 is TGTGCCAGCAGTGAAATTGGCTACGAGCAGTACTTC. Its translation is CASSEIGYEQYF. Full variable domain (outside the CDR3, taken from reference TRBV5-6 and TRBJ2-7): DAGVTQSPTHLIKTRGQQVTLRCSPKSGHDTVSWYQQALGQGPQFIFQYYEEEERQRGNFPDRFSGHQFPNYSSELNVNALLLGDSALYLCASSEIGYEQYFGPGTRLTVT.

V usage is TRBV29-1 and J usage is TRBJ2-7, with TRBD2 matching 7 bases. Germline-derived CDR1 and CDR2 are SQVTM and ANQGSEA. The CDR3 length is 17 residues. With 1 base clipped from V and 4 bases from J, the junction kept 16 bases outside the gene matches. CDR3 protein: CSVEGGGLGPGWYEQYF. CDR3 nucleotide sequence: TGCAGCGTTGAAGGGGGAGGGCTCGGGCCAGGGTGGTACGAGCAGTACTTC.

The rearrangement links TRBV6-6 to TRBJ1-2; D is perhaps TRBD1 (5 bases). CDR1 is MNHNY, CDR2 SVGAGI, per germline (reference sequence). V was clipped by 6 bases and J by 4 bases, with 18 bases between them. The CDR3 length is 15 residues. The CDR3 DNA is TGTGCCAGCAGCCTGCCGAAAACAGGTGTCTATGGCTACACCTTC. This sequence encodes CASSLPKTGVYGYTF.

This chain connects TRBV2 to TRBJ2-2; 11 bases fit TRBD1. Unmatched junction bases numbered 5, after V lost 3 bases and J lost 5 bases. The CDR3 runs 16 residues. CDR1 and CDR2 (germline): SNHLY, FYNNEI. This chain's CDR3 is CASSDWTGGSTGELFF. The CDR3 bases are TGTGCCAGCAGTGATTGGACAGGGGGCTCGACCGGGGAGCTGTTTTTT.

The genes are TRBV5-6 and TRBJ2-3; D ambiguous. V was cut by 3 bases and J by 9 bases, with 20 bases left in between. The germline CDR1 and CDR2 sequences are SGHDT and YYEEEE. The CDR3 is made up of 15 amino acids. For the CDR3, the DNA is TGTGCCAGCAGCTCCCGTTTAGGTTCCGGGCGGACGCAGTATTTT. Its translation is CASSSRLGSGRTQYF.

The rearrangement uses TRBV29-1 and TRBJ2-7; D uncertain. CDR3 length: 12 amino acids. V lost 5 bases and J lost 1, with 9 bases in between. Germline V gives CDR1 SQVTM, CDR2 ANQGSEA. The CDR3 sequence: CSVLGPSYEQYF. CDR3 DNA sequence: TGCAGCGTTTTAGGACCGTCCTACGAGCAGTACTTC.

V usage is TRBV6-1 and J usage is TRBJ1-5; D gene ambiguous. The germline V gene encodes CDR1 MNHNS and CDR2 SASEGT. The CDR3 sequence is 14 residues long. Trimming left V 1 base short and J 7 bases short, with 11 bases between. Here the CDR3 reads CASSEGPGRQPQHF. The DNA for the CDR3 is TGTGCCAGCAGTGAAGGCCCAGGCAGGCAGCCCCAGCATTTT.

V gene TRBV19 combines with J gene TRBJ2-7, with a tentative D call TRBD2 (5 bases). Trimming pared 5 bases from V and 2 bases from J, leaving 16 bases between. The CDR3 spans 15 residues. Germline V gene sequence: CDR1 LNHDA, CDR2 SQIVND (reference sequence). The chain's CDR3 is CASSFRRAPTYEQYF. CDR3 DNA sequence: TGTGCCAGTAGTTTTCGGCGGGCACCTACCTACGAGCAGTACTTC. Full variable domain (rest looked up from reference TRBV19 and TRBJ2-7): DGGITQSPKYLFRKEGQNVTLSCEQNLNHDAMYWYRQDPGQGLRLIYYSQIVNDFQKGDIAEGYSVSREKKESFPLTVTSAQKNPTAFYLCASSFRRAPTYEQYFGPGTRLTVT.

The chain joins TRBV20-1 to TRBJ1-2; unclear D gene. Germline CDR1 reads DFQATT; CDR2 reads SNEGSKA (reference sequence). CDR3 size: 13 residues. Trimming took off 3 bases at V and 8 bases at J, with 16 bases between the two ends. CDR3 sequence reads: CSASASHASGYTF. CDR3 nucleotide sequence: TGCAGTGCTAGTGCCAGCCATGCTTCGGGCTACACCTTC.

This rearrangement joins TRBV9 to TRBJ2-6; TRBD1 agrees at 9 bases. Germline loops: CDR1 SGDLS, CDR2 YYNGEE. The trim removed 4 bases at V and 1 base at J, leaving 3 bases unmatched. The CDR3 consists of 16 residues. In DNA, the CDR3 is TGTGCCAGCAGCTCCGGGACAGGGTCTGGGGCCAACGTCCTGACTTTC. Residues: CASSSGTGSGANVLTF.

The V gene is TRBV7-3, the J gene TRBJ1-1; tentatively, D is TRBD1 (6 bases). CDR3 length: 20 residues. Germline V lookup: CDR1 SGHTA, CDR2 FQGTGA. V lost 1 base and J lost 1, with 25 bases in between. The DNA for the CDR3 is TGTGCCAGCAGCTTAAATGGTCGTGGGGGCGTTGGGACACCGAACACTGAAGCTTTCTTT. The encoded protein is CASSLNGRGGVGTPNTEAFF.

The J gene is TRBJ2-7, the V gene TRBV27; 9 nucleotides align to TRBD1. Germline V gene lookup returns CDR1 MNHEY and CDR2 SMNVEV (reference sequence). The CDR3 is 15 residues long. Losses at the gene ends were 5 bases for V and 2 bases for J; bases not matched to a gene: 7. DNA of the CDR3: TGTGCCAGCAGTGCTTTACAGGGGGCAACCTACGAGCAGTACTTC. Protein sequence: CASSALQGATYEQYF.

The chain joins TRBV4-1 to TRBJ2-1; 10 positions agree with TRBD1. This CDR3 is built from 18 residues. After removal of 0 bases from V and 9 bases from J, the junction contained 14 bases not matched to a gene. Per germline, CDR1 MGHRA and CDR2 YSYEKL. The CDR3 region is CASSQEAGGTGVVSEQFF. Written as DNA, the CDR3 is TGCGCCAGCAGCCAAGAAGCCGGTGGGACAGGGGTAGTAAGTGAGCAGTTCTTC.

This clone was counted a single time. The chain recombines TRBV7-8 with TRBJ2-7; no reliable D call. CDR1 SGHVS and CDR2 FQNEAQ come from the germline V gene. The V end was cut by 1 base, the J end by 3 bases, with 13 bases between. The CDR3 is 15 residues long. CDR3 bases: TGTGCCAGCAGCTTAGAGGCTTCAGAACTCTACGAGCAGTACTTC. Residues: CASSLEASELYEQYF. The full variable domain, completed using reference TRBV7-8 and TRBJ2-7, is GAGVSQSPRYKVAKRGQDVALRCDPISGHVSLFWYQQALGQGPEFLTYFQNEAQLDKSGLPSDRFFAERPEGSVSTLKIQRTQQEDSAVYLCASSLEASELYEQYFGPGTRLTVT.

The chain couples TRBV7-8 to TRBJ2-5; 10 nucleotides line up with TRBD1. CDR3 length equals 18 residues. From germline, CDR1 is SGHVS and CDR2 FQNEAQ. Trimming cost V 5 bases and J 1 base; bases outside gene matches: 13. CDR3 in DNA: TGTGCCAGCAGCCATAATCCCGGGACAGGGGTACTCCAAGAGACCCAGTACTTC. It encodes CASSHNPGTGVLQETQYF.

The chain uses TRBV7-6 and TRBJ2-7; 9 positions match TRBD2. Germline V gene lookup returns CDR1 SGHVS and CDR2 FNYEAQ. The junction had 13 bases not matched to a gene; V was cut back by 1 base and J by 0 bases. CDR3 length: 19 residues. The CDR3 DNA sequence: TGTGCCAGCAGCTTAGAACCGGGACTAGCCTCTATAGGCTCCTACGAGCAGTACTTC. Protein sequence: CASSLEPGLASIGSYEQYF.